Described below is a single TCR beta chain sequence and its context. CDR3 length: 14 amino acids. Germline lookup yields CDR1 KGHSH and CDR2 LQKENI. TCR beta cDNA was generated via 5'RACE template switching incorporating UMIs. One entry per CDR3 protein, without DNA, is what TCRdb gives after re-calling the 5' RACE reads. The repertoire table contains some 390,000 distinct CDR3 sequences. This sample was taken from a study of T cells expressing NK-cell markers. Study-wide context: In sorted CD3+CD56+NKG2C+, CD3+CD56+NKG2C- and CD3+CD56-NKG2C+ T cells, TCR beta repertoires were obtained. HCMV seropositivity marked seven of the eight sequenced donors; one was seronegative.

This receptor was obtained from a woman between 45 and 60 years old in good health. The sample was blood T cells: a sorted CD56 or NKG2C T cell subset, CD4+ or CD8+ T cells, or bulk PBMC T cells (not recorded which). The genes are TRBV18 and TRBJ2-5; lacking DNA, the TRBD1 call made by TCRdb goes unchecked. The CDR3 is CASSPPKGDETQYF. The full variable domain, rest sourced from reference TRBV18 and TRBJ2-5, is NAGVMQNPRHLVRRRGQEARLRCSPMKGHSHVYWYRQLPEEGLKFMVYLQKENIIDESGMPKERFSAEFPKEGPSILRIQQVVRGDSAAYFCASSPPKGDETQYFGPGTRLLVL.